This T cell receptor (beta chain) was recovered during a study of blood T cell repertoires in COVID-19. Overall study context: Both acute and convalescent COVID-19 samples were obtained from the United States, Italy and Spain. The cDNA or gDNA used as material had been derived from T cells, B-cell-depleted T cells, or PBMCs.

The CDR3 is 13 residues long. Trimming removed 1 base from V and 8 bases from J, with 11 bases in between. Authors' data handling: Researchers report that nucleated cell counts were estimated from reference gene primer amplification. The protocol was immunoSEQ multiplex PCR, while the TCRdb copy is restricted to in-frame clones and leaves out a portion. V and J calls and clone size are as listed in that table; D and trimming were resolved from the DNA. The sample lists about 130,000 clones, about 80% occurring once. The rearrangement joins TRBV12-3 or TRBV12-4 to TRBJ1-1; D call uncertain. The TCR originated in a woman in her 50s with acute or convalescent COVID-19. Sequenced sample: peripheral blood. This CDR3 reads CASSLEGRVEAFF. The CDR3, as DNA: TGTGCCAGCAGTTTAGAAGGGAGGGTAGAAGCTTTCTTT.